The sequence of this T cell receptor beta chain was determined in a study of shared clonotypes between healthy human individuals. Germline V lookup: CDR1 MNHNY, CDR2 SVGAGI (reference sequence). The CDR3 contains 16 residues. Losses at the gene ends were 0 bases for V and 5 bases for J; bases not matched to a gene: 7. Only in-frame clones appear in the TCRdb table, and some are missing; sequencing was by immunoSEQ multiplex PCR. The sample contains just over 2,000,000 clones, just under 95% of which appear only once. CD8 cells regarded as naive lacked CD45RO, were positively chosen for CCR7, and omitted terminally differentiated effector memory CD45RA+ cells.

The TCR sequence derives from a man aged 18 to 30 in good health. The chain couples TRBV6-6 to TRBJ2-7; TRBD2 matches 10 bases. The sample consisted of naive CD8+ T cells sorted from blood. CDR3 sequence reads: CASSYSLAGEMDEQYF. The CDR3 nucleotides read TGTGCCAGCAGTTACTCTCTAGCGGGAGAGATGGACGAGCAGTACTTC.